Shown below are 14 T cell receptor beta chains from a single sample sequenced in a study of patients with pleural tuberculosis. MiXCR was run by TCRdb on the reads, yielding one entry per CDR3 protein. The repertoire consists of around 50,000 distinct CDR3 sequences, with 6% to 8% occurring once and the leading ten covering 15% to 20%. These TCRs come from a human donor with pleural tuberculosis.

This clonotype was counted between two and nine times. The CDR3 reads CASSAGTGKGNIQYF. In DNA, the CDR3 is TGTGCCAGCAGTGCGGGGACAGGGAAGGGAAACATTCAGTACTTC. This chain uses TRBV6-1 with TRBJ2-4; 9 bases match TRBD1. From germline, CDR1 is MNHNS and CDR2 SASEGT. With 4 bases clipped from V and 6 bases from J, the junction kept 7 bases outside the gene matches. The CDR3 consists of 15 residues.

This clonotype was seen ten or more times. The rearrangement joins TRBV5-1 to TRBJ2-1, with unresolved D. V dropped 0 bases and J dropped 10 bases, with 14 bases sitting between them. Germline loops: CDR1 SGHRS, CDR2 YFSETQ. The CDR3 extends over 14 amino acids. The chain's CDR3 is CASSLEYNLGEQFF. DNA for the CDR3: TGCGCCAGCAGCTTGGAGTACAACCTCGGGGAGCAGTTCTTC.

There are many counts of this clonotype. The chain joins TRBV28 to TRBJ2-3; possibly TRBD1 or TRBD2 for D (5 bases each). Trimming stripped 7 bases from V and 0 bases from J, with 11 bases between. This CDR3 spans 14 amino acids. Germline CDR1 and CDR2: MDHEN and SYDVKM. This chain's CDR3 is CASTSRDSTDTQYF. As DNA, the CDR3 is TGTGCCAGCACTTCCCGGGACAGCACAGATACGCAGTATTTT.

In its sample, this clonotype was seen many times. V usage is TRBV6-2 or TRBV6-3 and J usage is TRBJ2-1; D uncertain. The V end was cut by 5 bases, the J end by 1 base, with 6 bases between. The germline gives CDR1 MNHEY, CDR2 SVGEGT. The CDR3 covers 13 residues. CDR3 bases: TGTGCCAGCAGTCGCTTGTCCTACAATGAGCAGTTCTTC. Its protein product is CASSRLSYNEQFF.

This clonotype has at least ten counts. CDR3 in DNA: TGTGCCAGCAGTAGGGACAGGGGGTTCCGACTGTTTTTT. Translating it yields CASSRDRGFRLFF. The V and J genes are TRBV12-3 or TRBV12-4 and TRBJ1-4; 11 bases map to TRBD1. V dropped 5 bases and J dropped 13; count of bases not matched to a gene: 6. CDR3 length: 13 amino acids.

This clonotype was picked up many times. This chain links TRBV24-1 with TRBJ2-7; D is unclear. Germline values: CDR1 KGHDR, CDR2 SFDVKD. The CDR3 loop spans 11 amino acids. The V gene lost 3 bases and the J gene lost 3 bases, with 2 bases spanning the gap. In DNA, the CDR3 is TGTGCCACCAGTGATGTCTACGAGCAGTACGTC. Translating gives CATSDVYEQYV.

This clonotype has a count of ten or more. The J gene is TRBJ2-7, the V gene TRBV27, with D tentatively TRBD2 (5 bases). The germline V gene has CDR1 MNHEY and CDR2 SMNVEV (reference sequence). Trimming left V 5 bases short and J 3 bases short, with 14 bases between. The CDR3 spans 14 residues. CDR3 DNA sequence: TGTGCCAGCAGTCCCCGTGCGGGCTACTACGAGCAGTACGTC. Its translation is CASSPRAGYYEQYV.

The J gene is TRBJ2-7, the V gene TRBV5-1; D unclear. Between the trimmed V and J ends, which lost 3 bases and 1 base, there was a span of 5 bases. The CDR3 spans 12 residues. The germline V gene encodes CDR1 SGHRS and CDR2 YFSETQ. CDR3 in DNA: TGCGCCAGCAGCTCCAATTCCTACGAGCAGTACTTC. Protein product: CASSSNSYEQYF.

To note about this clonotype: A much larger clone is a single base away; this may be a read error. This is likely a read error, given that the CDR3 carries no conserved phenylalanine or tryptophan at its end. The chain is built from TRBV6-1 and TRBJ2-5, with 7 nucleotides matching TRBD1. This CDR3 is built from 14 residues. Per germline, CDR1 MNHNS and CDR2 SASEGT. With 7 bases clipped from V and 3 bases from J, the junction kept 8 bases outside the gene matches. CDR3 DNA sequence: TGTGCCAGCACCCGGACAGGAAAAGAAGAGACCCAGTACCTC. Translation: CASTRTGKEETQYL.

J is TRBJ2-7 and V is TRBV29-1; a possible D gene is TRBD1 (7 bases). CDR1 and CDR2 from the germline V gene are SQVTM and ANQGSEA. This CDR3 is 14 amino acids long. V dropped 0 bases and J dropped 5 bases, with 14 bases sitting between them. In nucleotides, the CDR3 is TGCAGCGTTGAAGAACCACAGGGGAGGCACGAGCAGTACTTC. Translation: CSVEEPQGRHEQYF.

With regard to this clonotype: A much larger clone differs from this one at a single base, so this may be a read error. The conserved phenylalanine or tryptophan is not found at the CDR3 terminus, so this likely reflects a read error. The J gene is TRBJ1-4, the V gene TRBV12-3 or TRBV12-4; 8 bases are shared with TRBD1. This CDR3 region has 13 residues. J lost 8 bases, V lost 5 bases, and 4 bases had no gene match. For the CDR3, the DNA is TGTGCCAGCAGTGGTACAGGGGGAGAAAAACTGTTTCTT. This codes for CASSGTGGEKLFL.

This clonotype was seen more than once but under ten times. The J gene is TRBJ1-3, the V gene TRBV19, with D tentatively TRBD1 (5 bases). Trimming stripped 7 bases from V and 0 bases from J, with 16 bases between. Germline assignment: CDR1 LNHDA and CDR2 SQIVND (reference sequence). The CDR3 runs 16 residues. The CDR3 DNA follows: TGTGCCAGTACCAGGGCCGGGGTAAGCTCTGGAAACACCATATATTTT. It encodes CASTRAGVSSGNTIYF.

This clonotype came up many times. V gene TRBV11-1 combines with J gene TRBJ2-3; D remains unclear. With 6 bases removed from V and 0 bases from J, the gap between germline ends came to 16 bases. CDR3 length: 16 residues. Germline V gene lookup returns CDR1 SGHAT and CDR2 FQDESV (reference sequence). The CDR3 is CASSFVSRPSTDTQYF. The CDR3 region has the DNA TGTGCCAGCAGTTTCGTTAGCAGGCCTAGCACAGATACGCAGTATTTT.

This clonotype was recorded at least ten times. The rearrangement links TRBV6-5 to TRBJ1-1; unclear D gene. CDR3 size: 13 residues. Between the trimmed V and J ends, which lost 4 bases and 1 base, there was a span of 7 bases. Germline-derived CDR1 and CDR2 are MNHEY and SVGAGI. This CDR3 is CASSFRTNTEAFF. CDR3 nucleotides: TGTGCCAGCAGTTTCAGGACGAACACTGAAGCTTTCTTT.